The source of this TCR beta chain is a study of blood T cell repertoires in COVID-19. For the study at large: T cells, B-cell-depleted T cells, or PBMCs provided the cDNA or gDNA that served as material.

Clinical history as reported by participants underpinned cohort assignment. The V and J ends lost 3 bases and 5 bases respectively, with 10 bases between them. This CDR3 is built from 13 residues. Germline lookup yields CDR1 SGHTA and CDR2 FQGNSA. Source study methods: Quantification of nucleated cells was approximated via reference gene primer amplification. Assay used: immunoSEQ multiplex PCR; TCRdb lists only in-frame clones, some missing. Clonal size and the V and J genes are those of that table, whereas D and trimming came from the DNA. Here the sample spans about 400,000 clones, over 75% being singletons.

The material sequenced was PBMCs or T cells enriched from blood (not recorded which). The source of this sequence is a man between 35 and 55 years old in a cohort exposed to, infected with or recovered from COVID-19 (not recorded which). The chain joins TRBV7-2 to TRBJ2-5; TRBD1 is a possible D gene (5 bases). CDR3 in amino acids: CASSFQGGETQYF. In DNA, the CDR3 is TGTGCCAGCAGCTTTCAGGGCGGCGAGACCCAGTACTTC.